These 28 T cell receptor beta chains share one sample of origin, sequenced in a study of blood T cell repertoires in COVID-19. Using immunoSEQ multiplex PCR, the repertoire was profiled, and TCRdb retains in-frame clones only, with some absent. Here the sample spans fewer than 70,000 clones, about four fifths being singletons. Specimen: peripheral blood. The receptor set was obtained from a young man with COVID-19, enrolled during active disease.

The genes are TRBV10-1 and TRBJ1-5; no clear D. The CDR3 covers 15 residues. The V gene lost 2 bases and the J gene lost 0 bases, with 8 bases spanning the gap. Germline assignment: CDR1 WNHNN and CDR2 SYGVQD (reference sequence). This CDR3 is CASSELLFSNQPQHF. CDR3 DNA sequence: TGCGCCAGCAGTGAGCTCCTCTTTAGCAATCAGCCCCAGCATTTT.

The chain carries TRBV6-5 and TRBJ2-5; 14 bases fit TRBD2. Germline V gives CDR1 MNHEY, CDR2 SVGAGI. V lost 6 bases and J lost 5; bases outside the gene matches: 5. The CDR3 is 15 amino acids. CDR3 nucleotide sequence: TGTGCCAGCAGCCCCCGGACTAGCGGGAGGGAGACCCAGTACTTC. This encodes CASSPRTSGRETQYF.

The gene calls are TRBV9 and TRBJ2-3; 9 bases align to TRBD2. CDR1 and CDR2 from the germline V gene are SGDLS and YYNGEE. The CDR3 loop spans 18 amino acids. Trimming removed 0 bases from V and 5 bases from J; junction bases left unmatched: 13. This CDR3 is CASSVDGGGRARVDTQYF. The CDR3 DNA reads TGTGCCAGCAGCGTAGATGGGGGCGGGAGGGCCCGTGTAGATACGCAGTATTTT.

DNA for the CDR3: TGTGCCAGCAGTTCCACTAGCGGGAGAGAGACCCAGTACTTC. Protein product: CASSSTSGRETQYF. V gene TRBV27 combines with J gene TRBJ2-5, with 11 positions matching TRBD2. V dropped 4 bases and J dropped 4; count of bases not matched to a gene: 2. This CDR3 region has 14 residues. Germline values: CDR1 MNHEY, CDR2 SMNVEV (reference sequence).

CDR3 bases: TGTGCCAGCAGTGGTAGCGGGAGCGGGGAGACCCAGTACTTC. This encodes CASSGSGSGETQYF. The chain uses TRBV9 and TRBJ2-5; 9 bases map to TRBD2. Trimming at V came to 5 bases and at J to 5 bases, leaving 7 bases not matched to a gene. The CDR3 spans 14 residues. Germline CDR1 and CDR2: SGDLS and YYNGEE.

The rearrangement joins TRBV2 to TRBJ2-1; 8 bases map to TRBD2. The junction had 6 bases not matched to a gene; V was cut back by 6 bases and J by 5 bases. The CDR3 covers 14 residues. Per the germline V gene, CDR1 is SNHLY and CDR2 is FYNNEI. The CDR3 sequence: CASSPGLVNNEQFF. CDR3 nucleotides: TGTGCCAGCAGCCCGGGACTAGTTAACAATGAGCAGTTCTTC.

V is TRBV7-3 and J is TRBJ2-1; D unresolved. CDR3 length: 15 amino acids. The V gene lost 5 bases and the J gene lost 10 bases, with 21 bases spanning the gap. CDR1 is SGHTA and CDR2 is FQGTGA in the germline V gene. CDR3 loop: CASSVDSSRSREQFF. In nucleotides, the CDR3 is TGTGCCAGCAGCGTTGACTCATCTCGGTCTAGGGAGCAGTTCTTC. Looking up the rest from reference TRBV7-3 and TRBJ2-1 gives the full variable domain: GAGVSQTPSNKVTEKGKYVELRCDPISGHTALYWYRQSLGQGPEFLIYFQGTGAADDSGLPNDRFFAVRPEGSVSTLKIQRTERGDSAVYLCASSVDSSRSREQFFGPGTRLTVL.

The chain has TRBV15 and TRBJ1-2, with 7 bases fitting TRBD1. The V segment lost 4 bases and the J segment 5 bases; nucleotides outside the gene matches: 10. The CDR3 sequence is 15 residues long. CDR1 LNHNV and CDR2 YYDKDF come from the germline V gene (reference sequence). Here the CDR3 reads CATSNPGQKIYGYTF. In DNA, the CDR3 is TGTGCCACCAGCAATCCGGGACAGAAAATTTATGGCTACACCTTC.

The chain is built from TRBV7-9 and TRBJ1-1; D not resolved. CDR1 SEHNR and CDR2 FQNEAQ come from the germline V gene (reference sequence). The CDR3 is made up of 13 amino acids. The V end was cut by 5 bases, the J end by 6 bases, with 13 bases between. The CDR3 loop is CASSLVRLPEAFF. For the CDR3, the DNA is TGTGCCAGCAGCCTAGTGAGGTTACCTGAAGCTTTCTTT.

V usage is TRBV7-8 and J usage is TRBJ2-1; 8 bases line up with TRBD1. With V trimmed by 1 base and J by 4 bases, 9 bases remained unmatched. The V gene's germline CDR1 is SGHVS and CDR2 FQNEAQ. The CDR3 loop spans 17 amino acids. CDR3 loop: CASSLVVGRGRYNEQFF. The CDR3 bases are TGTGCCAGCAGCTTAGTCGTCGGCAGGGGGCGATACAATGAGCAGTTCTTC.

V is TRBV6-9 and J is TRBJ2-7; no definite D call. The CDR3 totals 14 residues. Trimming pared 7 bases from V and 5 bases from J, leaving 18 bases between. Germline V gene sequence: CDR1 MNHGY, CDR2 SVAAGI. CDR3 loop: CASTQFVGFNEQYF. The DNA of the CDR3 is TGTGCCAGCACCCAGTTCGTCGGGTTTAACGAGCAGTACTTC.

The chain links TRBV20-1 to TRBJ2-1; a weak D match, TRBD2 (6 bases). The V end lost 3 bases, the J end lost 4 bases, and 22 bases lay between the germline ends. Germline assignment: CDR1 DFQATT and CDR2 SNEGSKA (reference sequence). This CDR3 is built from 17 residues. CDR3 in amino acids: CSASLGEVVSLYNEQFF. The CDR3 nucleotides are TGCAGTGCTAGTTTGGGGGAGGTTGTTTCCCTTTACAATGAGCAGTTCTTC.

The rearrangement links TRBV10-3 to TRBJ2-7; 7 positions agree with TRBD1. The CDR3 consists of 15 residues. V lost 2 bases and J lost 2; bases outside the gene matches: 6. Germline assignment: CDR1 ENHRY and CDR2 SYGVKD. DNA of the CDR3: TGTGCCATCAGTGAGCCCACAGGGGTCACCTACGAGCAGTACTTC. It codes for CAISEPTGVTYEQYF.

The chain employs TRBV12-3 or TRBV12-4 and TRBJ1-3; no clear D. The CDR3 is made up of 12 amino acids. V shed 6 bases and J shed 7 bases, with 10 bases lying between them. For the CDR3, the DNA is TGTGCCAGCAGCCCCACCGGGAACACCATATATTTT. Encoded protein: CASSPTGNTIYF.

CDR3 sequence: CASSSYQETQYF. Here the CDR3 DNA reads TGTGCCAGCAGCTCGTACCAAGAGACCCAGTACTTC. The chain links TRBV25-1 to TRBJ2-5; the D is unclear. The CDR3 is 12 amino acids. The V and J ends lost 6 bases and 0 bases respectively, with 5 bases between them. Germline CDR1 reads MGHDK; CDR2 reads SYGVNS.

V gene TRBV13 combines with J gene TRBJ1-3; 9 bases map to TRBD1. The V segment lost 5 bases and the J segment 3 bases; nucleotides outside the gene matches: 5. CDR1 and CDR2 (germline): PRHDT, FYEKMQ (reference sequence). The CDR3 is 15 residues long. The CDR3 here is CASSEQGAGGNTIYF. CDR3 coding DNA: TGTGCCAGCAGCGAACAGGGGGCTGGTGGAAACACCATATATTTT.

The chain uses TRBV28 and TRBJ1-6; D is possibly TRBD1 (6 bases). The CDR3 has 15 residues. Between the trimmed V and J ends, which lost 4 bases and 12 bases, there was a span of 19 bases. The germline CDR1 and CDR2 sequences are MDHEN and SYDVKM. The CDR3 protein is CASSSPGGRGRPLHF. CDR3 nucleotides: TGTGCCAGCAGTTCACCCGGAGGCAGGGGAAGACCCCTCCACTTT.

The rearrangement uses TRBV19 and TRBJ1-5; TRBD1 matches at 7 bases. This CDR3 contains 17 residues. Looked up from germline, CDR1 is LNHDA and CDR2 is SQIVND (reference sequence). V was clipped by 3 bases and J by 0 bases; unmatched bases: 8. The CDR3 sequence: CASSIIGQEYSNQPQHF. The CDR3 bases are TGTGCCAGTAGTATTATTGGACAGGAATATAGCAATCAGCCCCAGCATTTT.

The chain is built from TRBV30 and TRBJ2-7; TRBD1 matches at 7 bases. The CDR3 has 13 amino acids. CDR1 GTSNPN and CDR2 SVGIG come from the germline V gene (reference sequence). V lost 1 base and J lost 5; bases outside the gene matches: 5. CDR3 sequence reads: CAWSDRGRDEQYF. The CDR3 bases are TGTGCCTGGAGTGACAGGGGCCGGGACGAGCAGTACTTC.

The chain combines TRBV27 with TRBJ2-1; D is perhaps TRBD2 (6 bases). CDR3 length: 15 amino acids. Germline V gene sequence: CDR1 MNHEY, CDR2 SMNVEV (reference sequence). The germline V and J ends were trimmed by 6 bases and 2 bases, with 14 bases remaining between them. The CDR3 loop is CASRLAGGPYNEQFF. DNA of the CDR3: TGTGCCAGCAGACTAGCTGGGGGACCCTACAATGAGCAGTTCTTC.

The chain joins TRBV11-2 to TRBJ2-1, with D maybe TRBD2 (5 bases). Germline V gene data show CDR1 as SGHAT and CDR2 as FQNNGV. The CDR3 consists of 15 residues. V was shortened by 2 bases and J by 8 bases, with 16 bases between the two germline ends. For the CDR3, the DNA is TGTGCCAGCAGCTTATTGGGAGAACCCTTCGATGAGCAGTTCTTC. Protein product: CASSLLGEPFDEQFF.

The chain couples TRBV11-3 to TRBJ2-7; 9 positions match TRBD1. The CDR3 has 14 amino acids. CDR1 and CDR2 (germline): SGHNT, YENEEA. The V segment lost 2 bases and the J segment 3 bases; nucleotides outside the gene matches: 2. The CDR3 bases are TGTGCCAGCAGCTTATCGGACAGGGGCTACGAGCAGTACTTC. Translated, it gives CASSLSDRGYEQYF.

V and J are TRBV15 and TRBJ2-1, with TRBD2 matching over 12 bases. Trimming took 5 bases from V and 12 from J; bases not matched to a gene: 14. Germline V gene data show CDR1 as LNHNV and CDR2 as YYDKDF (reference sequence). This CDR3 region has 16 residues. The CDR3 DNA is TGTGCCACCAGCCCTTTTACTAGCGGGAGGCCTGGGGGGCAGTTCTTC. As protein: CATSPFTSGRPGGQFF.

CDR3 in DNA: TGTGCCAGCAGTCCGTTTCTAGGAGGTCCCTACGAGCAGTACTTC. Protein product: CASSPFLGGPYEQYF. The chain recombines TRBV11-3 with TRBJ2-7, with D perhaps matching TRBD2 (5 bases). Germline V gives CDR1 SGHNT, CDR2 YENEEA. V lost 6 bases to trimming and J lost 2 bases, with 17 bases between them. CDR3 length: 15 residues.

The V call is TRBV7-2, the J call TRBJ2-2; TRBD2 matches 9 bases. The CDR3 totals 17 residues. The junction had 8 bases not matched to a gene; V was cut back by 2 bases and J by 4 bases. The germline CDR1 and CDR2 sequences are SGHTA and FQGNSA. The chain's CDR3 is CASSLYAGGSATGELFF. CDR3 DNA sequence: TGTGCCAGCAGCTTATACGCGGGAGGGTCCGCCACCGGGGAGCTGTTTTTT.

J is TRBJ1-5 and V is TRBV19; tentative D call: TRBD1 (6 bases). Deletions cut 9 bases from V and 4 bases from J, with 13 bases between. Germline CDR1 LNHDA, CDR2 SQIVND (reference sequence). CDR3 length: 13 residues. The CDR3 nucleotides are TGTGCCAGCCGGGACACAATGAATCAGCCCCAGCATTTT. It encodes CASRDTMNQPQHF.

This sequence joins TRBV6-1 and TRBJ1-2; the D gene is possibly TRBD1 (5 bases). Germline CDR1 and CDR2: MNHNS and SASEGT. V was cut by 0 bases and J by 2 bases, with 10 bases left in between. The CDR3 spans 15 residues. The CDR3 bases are TGTGCCAGCAGTGAAGCCCCGACAGAGAACTATGGCTACACCTTC. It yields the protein CASSEAPTENYGYTF.

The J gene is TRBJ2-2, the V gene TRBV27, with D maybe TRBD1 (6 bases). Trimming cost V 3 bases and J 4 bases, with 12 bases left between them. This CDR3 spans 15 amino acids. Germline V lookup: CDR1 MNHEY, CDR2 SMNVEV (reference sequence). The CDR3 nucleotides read TGTGCCAGCAGTTTTGGCAGGGGCGGCACCGGGGAGCTGTTTTTT. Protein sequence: CASSFGRGGTGELFF.